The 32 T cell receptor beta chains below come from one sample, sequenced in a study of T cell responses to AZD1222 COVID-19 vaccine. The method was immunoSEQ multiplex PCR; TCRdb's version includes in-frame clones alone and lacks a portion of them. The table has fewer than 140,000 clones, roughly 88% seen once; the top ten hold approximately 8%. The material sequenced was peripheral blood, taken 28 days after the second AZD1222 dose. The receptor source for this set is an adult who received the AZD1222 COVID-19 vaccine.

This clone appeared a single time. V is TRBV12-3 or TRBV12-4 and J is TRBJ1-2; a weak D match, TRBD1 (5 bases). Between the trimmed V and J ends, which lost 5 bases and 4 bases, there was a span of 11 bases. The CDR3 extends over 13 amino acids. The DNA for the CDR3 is TGTGCCAGCAGTGACGGGGGTCGCTATGGCTACACCTTC. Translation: CASSDGGRYGYTF.

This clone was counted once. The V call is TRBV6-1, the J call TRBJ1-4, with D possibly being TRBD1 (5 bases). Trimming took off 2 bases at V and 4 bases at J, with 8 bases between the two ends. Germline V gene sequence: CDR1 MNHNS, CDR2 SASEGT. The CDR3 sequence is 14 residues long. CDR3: CASSERGYNEKLFF. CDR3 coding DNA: TGTGCCAGCAGTGAAAGGGGATATAATGAAAAACTGTTTTTT.

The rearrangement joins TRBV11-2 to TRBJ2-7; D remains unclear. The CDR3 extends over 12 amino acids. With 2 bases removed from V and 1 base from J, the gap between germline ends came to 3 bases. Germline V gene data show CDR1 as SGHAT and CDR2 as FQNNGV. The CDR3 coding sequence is TGTGCCAGCAGCTTACTATCCTACGAGCAGTACTTC. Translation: CASSLLSYEQYF.

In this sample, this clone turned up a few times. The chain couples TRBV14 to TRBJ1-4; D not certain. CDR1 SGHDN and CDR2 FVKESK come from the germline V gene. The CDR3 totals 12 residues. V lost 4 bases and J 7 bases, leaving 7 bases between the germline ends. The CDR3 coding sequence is TGTGCCAGCAGCCGAGGGTCTGAAAAACTGTTTTTT. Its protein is CASSRGSEKLFF.

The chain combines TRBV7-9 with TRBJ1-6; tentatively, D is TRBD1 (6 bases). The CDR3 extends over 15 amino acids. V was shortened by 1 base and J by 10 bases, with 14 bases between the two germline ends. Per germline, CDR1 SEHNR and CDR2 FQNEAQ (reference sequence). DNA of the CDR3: TGTGCCAGCAGCTTAGACAGGGCGTCTGGGTCACCCCTCCACTTT. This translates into CASSLDRASGSPLHF.

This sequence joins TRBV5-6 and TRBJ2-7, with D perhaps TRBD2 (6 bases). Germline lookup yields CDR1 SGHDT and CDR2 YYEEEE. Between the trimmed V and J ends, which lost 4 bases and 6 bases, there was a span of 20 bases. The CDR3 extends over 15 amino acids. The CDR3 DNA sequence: TGTGCCAGCAGCGGGGACTTGGGAGCACACGGCGAGCAGTACTTC. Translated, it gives CASSGDLGAHGEQYF.

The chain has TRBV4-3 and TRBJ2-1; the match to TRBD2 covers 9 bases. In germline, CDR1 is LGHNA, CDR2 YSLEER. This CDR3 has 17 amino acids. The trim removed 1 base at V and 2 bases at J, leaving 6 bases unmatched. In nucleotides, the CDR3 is TGCGCCAGCAGCCAAGGTAAAGCGGGGGGTCCCTACAATGAGCAGTTCTTC. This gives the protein CASSQGKAGGPYNEQFF.

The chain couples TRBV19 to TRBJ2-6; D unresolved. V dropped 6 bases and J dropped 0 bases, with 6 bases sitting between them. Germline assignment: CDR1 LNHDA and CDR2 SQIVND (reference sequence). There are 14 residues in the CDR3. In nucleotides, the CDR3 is TGTGCCAGTAGAGTCGTCTCTGGGGCCAACGTCCTGACTTTC. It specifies CASRVVSGANVLTF.

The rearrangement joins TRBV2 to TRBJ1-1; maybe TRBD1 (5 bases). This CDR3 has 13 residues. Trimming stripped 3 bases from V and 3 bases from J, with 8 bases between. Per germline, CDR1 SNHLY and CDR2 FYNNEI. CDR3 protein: CASSEMGDTEAFF. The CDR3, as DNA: TGTGCCAGCAGTGAGATGGGGGACACTGAAGCTTTCTTT.

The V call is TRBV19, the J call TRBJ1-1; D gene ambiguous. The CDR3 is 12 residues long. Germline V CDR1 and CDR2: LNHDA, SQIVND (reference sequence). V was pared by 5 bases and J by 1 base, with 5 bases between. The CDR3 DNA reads TGTGCCAGTAGTCGGCAGAACACTGAAGCTTTCTTT. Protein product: CASSRQNTEAFF.

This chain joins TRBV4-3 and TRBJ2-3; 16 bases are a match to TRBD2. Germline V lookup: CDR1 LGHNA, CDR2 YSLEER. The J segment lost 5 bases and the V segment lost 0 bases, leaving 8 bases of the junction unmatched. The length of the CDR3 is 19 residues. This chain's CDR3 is CASSQDPGTSGGVGDTQYF. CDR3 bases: TGCGCCAGCAGCCAAGATCCCGGGACTAGCGGGGGGGTCGGAGATACGCAGTATTTT.

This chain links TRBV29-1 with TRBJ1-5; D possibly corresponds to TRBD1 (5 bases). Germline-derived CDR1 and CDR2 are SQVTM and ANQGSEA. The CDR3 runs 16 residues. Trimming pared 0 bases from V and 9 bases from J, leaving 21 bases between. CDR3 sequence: CSVEDGARYGGPPQHF. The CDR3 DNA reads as TGCAGCGTTGAAGACGGGGCGAGGTATGGAGGTCCGCCCCAGCATTTT. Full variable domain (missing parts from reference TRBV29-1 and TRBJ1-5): SAVISQKPSRDICQRGTSLTIQCQVDSQVTMMFWYRQQPGQSLTLIATANQGSEATYESGFVIDKFPISRPNLTFSTLTVSNMSPEDSSIYLCSVEDGARYGGPPQHFGDGTRLSIL.

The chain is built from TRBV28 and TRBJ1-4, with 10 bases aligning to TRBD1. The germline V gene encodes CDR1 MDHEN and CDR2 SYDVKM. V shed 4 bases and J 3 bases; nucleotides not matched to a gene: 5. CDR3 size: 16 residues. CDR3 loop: CASSSTGQGANEKLFF. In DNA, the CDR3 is TGTGCCAGCAGTTCGACAGGACAGGGGGCTAATGAAAAACTGTTTTTT.

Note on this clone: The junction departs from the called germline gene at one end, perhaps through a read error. The CDR3: CASSVSPAVNEQYF. CDR3 bases: TGTGCCAGCAGTGTATCCCCCGCGGTCAACGAGCAGTACTTC. V gene TRBV27 combines with J gene TRBJ2-7; no reliable D call. Looked up from germline, CDR1 is MNHEY and CDR2 is SMNVEV (reference sequence). This CDR3 contains 14 residues.

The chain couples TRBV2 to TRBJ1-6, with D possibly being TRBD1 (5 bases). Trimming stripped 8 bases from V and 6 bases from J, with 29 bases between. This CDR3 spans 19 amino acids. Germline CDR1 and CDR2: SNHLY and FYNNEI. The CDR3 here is CASRLPISGTGRLNSPLHF. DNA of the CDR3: TGTGCCAGCCGGCTACCGATATCCGGGACCGGACGACTTAATTCACCCCTCCACTTT.

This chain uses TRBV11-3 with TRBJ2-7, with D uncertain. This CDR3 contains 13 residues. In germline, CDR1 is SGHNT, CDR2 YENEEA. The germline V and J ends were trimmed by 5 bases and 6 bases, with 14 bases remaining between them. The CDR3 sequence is CASSPNSFSEQYF. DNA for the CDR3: TGTGCCAGCAGCCCAAATTCGTTCTCCGAGCAGTACTTC.

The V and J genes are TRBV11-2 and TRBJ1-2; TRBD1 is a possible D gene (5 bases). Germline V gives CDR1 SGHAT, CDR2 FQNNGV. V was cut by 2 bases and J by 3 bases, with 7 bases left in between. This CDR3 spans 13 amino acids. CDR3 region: CASSLTGDYGYTF. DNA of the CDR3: TGTGCCAGCAGCTTAACGGGGGACTATGGCTACACCTTC. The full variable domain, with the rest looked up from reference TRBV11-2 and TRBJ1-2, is EAGVAQSPRYKIIEKRQSVAFWCNPISGHATLYWYQQILGQGPKLLIQFQNNGVVDDSQLPKDRFSAERLKGVDSTLKIQPAKLEDSAVYLCASSLTGDYGYTFGSGTRLTVV.

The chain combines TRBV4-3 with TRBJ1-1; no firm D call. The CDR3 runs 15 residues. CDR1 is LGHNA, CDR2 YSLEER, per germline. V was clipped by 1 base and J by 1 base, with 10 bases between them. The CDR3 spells CASSQVWAGNTEAFF. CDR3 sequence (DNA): TGCGCCAGCAGCCAAGTTTGGGCAGGGAACACTGAAGCTTTCTTT.

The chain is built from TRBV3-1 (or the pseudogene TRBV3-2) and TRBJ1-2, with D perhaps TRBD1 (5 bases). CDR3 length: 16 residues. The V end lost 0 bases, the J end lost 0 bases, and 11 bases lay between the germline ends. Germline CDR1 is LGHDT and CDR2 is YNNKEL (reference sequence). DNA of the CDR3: TGTGCCAGCAGCCAAGACGGGACGATCCCTAACTATGGCTACACCTTC. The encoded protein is CASSQDGTIPNYGYTF.

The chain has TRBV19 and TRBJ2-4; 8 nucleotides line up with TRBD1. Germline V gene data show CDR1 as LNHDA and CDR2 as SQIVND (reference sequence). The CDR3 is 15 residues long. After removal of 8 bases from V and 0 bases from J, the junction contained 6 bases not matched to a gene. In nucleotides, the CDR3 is TGTGCCAGTTTAGCGACAGGGGAAGCCAAAAACATTCAGTACTTC. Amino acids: CASLATGEAKNIQYF. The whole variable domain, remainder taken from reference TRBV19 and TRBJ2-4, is DGGITQSPKYLFRKEGQNVTLSCEQNLNHDAMYWYRQDPGQGLRLIYYSQIVNDFQKGDIAEGYSVSREKKESFPLTVTSAQKNPTAFYLCASLATGEAKNIQYFGAGTRLSVL.

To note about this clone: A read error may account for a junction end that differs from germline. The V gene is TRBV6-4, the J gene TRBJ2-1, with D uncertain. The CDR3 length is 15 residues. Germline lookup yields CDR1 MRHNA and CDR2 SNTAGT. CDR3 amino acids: CASSENPGFYSEQFF. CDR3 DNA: TGTGCCAGCAGTGAAAATCCCGGTTTTTACAGTGAGCAGTTCTTC.

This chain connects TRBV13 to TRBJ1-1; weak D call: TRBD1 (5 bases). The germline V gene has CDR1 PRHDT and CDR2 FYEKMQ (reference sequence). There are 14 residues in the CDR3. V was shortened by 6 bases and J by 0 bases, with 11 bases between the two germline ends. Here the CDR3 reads CASRAGRVNTEAFF. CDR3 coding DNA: TGTGCCAGCAGGGCAGGGAGGGTGAACACTGAAGCTTTCTTT.

As DNA, the CDR3 is TGTGCCAGTACGGCAGGGGACTTCTATGGCTACACCTTC. Encoded protein: CASTAGDFYGYTF. The rearrangement links TRBV19 to TRBJ1-2; possibly TRBD1 for D (6 bases). With 7 bases removed from V and 4 bases from J, the gap between germline ends came to 13 bases. The CDR3 is 13 residues long. The germline CDR1 and CDR2 sequences are LNHDA and SQIVND (reference sequence).

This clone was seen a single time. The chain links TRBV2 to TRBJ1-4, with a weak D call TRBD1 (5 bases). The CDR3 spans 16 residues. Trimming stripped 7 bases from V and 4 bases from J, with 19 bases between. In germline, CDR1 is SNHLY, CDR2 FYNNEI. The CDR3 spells CASMADISFINEKLFF. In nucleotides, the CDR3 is TGTGCCAGCATGGCGGACATATCTTTCATTAATGAAAAACTGTTTTTT.

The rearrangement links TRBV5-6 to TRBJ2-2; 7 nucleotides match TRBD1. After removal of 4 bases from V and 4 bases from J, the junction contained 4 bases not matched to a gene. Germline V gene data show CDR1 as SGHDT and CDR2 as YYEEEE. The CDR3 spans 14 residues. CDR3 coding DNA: TGTGCCAGCAGCGCAAGACAGGGCACCGGGGAGCTGTTTTTT. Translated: CASSARQGTGELFF.

The CDR3 DNA is TGTGCCACCAGCAGAGATAACGGGCAGGCGGCTTTCTTT. Protein: CATSRDNGQAAFF. The V gene is TRBV15, the J gene TRBJ1-1; D uncertain. The V end lost 0 bases, the J end lost 11 bases, and 13 bases lay between the germline ends. Germline CDR1 reads LNHNV; CDR2 reads YYDKDF (reference sequence). CDR3 length: 13 residues.

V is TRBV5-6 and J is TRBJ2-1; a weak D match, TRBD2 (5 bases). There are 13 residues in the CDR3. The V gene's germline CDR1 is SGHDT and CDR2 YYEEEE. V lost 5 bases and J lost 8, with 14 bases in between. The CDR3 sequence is CASSGPSIDEQFF. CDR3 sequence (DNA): TGTGCCAGCAGTGGGCCTAGCATCGATGAGCAGTTCTTC. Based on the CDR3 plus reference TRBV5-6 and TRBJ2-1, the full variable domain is DAGVTQSPTHLIKTRGQQVTLRCSPKSGHDTVSWYQQALGQGPQFIFQYYEEEERQRGNFPDRFSGHQFPNYSSELNVNALLLGDSALYLCASSGPSIDEQFFGPGTRLTVL.

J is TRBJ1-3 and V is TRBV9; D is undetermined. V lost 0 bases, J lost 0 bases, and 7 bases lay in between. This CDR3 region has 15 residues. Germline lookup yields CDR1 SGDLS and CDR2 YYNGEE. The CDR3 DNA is TGTGCCAGCAGCGTAGGCGGTGTCTCTGGAAACACCATATATTTT. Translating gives CASSVGGVSGNTIYF.

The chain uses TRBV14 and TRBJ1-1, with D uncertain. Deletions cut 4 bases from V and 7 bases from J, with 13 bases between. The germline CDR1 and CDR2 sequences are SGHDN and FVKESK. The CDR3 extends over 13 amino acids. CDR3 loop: CASSPLSAGEAFF. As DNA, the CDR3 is TGTGCCAGCAGCCCCCTCTCAGCAGGTGAAGCTTTCTTT.

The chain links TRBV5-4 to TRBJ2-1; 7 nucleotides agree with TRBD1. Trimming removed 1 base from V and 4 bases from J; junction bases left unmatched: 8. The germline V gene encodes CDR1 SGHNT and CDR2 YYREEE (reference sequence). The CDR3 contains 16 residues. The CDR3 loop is CASSLPPGQRYNEQFF. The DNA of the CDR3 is TGTGCCAGCAGCTTGCCGCCGGGACAGCGATACAATGAGCAGTTCTTC.

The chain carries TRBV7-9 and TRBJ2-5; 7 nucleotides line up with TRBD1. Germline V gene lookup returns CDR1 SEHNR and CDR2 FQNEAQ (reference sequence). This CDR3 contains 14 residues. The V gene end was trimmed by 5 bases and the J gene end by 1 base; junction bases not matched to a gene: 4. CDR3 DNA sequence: TGTGCCAGCAGCCATCGGACAGGCCAAGAGACCCAGTACTTC. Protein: CASSHRTGQETQYF.

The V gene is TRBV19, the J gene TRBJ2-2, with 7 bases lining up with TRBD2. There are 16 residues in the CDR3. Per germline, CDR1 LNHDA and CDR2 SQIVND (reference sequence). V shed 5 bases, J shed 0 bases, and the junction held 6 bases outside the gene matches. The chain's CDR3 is CASSLNSGANTGELFF. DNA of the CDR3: TGTGCCAGTAGTCTAAACAGCGGGGCGAACACCGGGGAGCTGTTTTTT.